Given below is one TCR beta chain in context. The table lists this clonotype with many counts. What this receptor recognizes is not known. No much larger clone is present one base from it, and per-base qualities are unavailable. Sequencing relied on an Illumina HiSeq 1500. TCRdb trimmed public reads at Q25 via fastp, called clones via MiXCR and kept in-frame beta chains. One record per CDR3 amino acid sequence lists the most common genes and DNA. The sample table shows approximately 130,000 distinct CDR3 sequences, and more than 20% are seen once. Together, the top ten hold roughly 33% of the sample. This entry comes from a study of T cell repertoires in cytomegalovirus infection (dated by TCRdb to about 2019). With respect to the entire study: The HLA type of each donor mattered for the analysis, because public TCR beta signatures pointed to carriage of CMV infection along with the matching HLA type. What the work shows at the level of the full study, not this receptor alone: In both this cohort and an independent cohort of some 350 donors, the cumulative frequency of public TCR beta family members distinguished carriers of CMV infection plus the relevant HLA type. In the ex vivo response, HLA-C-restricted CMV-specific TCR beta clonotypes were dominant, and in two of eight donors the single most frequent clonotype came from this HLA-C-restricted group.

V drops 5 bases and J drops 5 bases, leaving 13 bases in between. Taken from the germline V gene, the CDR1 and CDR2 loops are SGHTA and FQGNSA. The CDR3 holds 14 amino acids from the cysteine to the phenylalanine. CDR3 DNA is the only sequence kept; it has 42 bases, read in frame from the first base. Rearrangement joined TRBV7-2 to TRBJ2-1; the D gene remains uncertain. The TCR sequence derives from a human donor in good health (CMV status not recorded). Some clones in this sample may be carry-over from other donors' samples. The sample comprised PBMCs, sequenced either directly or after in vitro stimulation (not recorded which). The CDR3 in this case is CASSPLNWHNEQFF. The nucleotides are TGTGCCAGCAGCCCCCTGAACTGGCACAATGAGCAGTTCTTC. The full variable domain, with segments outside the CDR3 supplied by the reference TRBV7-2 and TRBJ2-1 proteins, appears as GAGVSQSPSNKVTEKGKDVELRCDPISGHTALYWYRQSLGQGLEFLIYFQGNSAPDKSGLPSDRFSAERTGGSVSTLTIQRTQQEDSAVYLCASSPLNWHNEQFFGPGTRLTVL.